What follows is one T cell receptor beta chain and its context. This sample is drawn from a study of blood T cell repertoires in COVID-19. At the level of the study: Samples taken during acute and convalescent COVID-19 were collected in the United States, Italy and Spain. PBMCs, B-cell-depleted T cells, or T cells were the source of the cDNA or gDNA that made up the material.

Original processing notes: By means of reference gene primer amplification, nucleated cell counts were estimated. The protocol was immunoSEQ multiplex PCR, while the TCRdb copy is restricted to in-frame clones and leaves out a portion. V and J calls and clone size are as listed in that table; D and trimming were resolved from the DNA. The top ten hold 3.5% to 4.5% of the sample, which has roughly 250,000 clones, approximately 90% seen once. Sequencing used peripheral blood. The receptor was derived from a woman aged 40-49 years with acute or convalescent COVID-19.

Here the CDR3 reads CASSLHPPQGNLGYTF. The DNA for the CDR3 is TGTGCCAGCAGCTTACACCCTCCCCAGGGAAATTTGGGCTACACCTTC. The rearrangement links TRBV7-6 to TRBJ1-2; D is possibly TRBD1 (5 bases). The CDR3 covers 16 residues. Germline V gene lookup returns CDR1 SGHVS and CDR2 FNYEAQ. Trimming pared 2 bases from V and 8 bases from J, leaving 21 bases between. The full variable domain, with the rest looked up from reference TRBV7-6 and TRBJ1-2, is GAGVSQSPRYKVTKRGQDVALRCDPISGHVSLYWYRQALGQGPEFLTYFNYEAQQDKSGLPNDRFSAERPEGSISTLTIQRTEQRDSAMYRCASSLHPPQGNLGYTFGSGTRLTVV.